Each of the 30 T cell receptor beta chains below was sequenced from the same sample in a study of blood T cell repertoires in COVID-19. TCRdb's table, derived via immunoSEQ multiplex PCR, lists solely in-frame clones and lacks some. The profile covers around 140,000 clones, with over 75% appearing a single time and around 1.7% taken by the ten largest. Sequences were obtained from peripheral blood. The receptors were gathered from a woman in her 50s with acute or convalescent COVID-19.

The chain uses TRBV9 and TRBJ2-2; D gene ambiguous. There are 16 residues in the CDR3. Germline lookup yields CDR1 SGDLS and CDR2 YYNGEE. V was shortened by 4 bases and J by 7 bases, with 20 bases between the two germline ends. CDR3 sequence (DNA): TGTGCCAGCAGCCCCTCTGGTGCTAGTCTAATCGGGGAGCTGTTTTTT. Protein product: CASSPSGASLIGELFF.

V gene TRBV27 combines with J gene TRBJ2-3, with 9 bases identical to TRBD2. Germline lookup yields CDR1 MNHEY and CDR2 SMNVEV (reference sequence). CDR3 size: 14 residues. V gave up 2 bases and J gave up 7 bases; unmatched junction bases: 4. CDR3 coding DNA: TGTGCCAGCAGTTTAGCGGGAGGGTCCTATACGCAGTATTTT. Translating gives CASSLAGGSYTQYF.

The chain recombines TRBV6-1 with TRBJ2-3, with 8 bases lining up with TRBD2. V trimming: 4 bases; J trimming: 0 bases; junction bases outside the gene matches: 6. The CDR3 extends over 16 amino acids. Germline CDR1 and CDR2: MNHNS and SASEGT. CDR3 in amino acids: CASSVLRGASTDTQYF. The CDR3 DNA is TGTGCCAGCAGTGTTTTGCGGGGGGCTAGCACAGATACGCAGTATTTT.

The chain uses TRBV6-4 and TRBJ1-2; no firm D call. The CDR3 totals 11 residues. Between the trimmed V and J ends, which lost 6 bases and 3 bases, there was a span of 5 bases. Germline V gives CDR1 MRHNA, CDR2 SNTAGT. CDR3: CASRCDYGYTF. CDR3 coding DNA: TGTGCCAGCAGATGCGACTATGGCTACACCTTC.

CDR3 sequence reads: CASSLVGGAISNEQFF. Written as DNA, the CDR3 is TGTGCCAGCAGCTTGGTAGGTGGGGCCATTTCTAATGAGCAGTTCTTC. The chain couples TRBV5-8 to TRBJ2-1; a weak D match, TRBD1 (5 bases). This CDR3 region has 16 residues. Germline V gives CDR1 SGHTS, CDR2 YDEGEE. Trimming shortened V by 0 bases and J by 7 bases, and 17 bases separated the two germline ends.

The chain combines TRBV5-1 with TRBJ1-1; the match to TRBD1 covers 7 bases. Germline V gene data show CDR1 as SGHRS and CDR2 as YFSETQ. This CDR3 is built from 15 residues. Trimming cost V 3 bases and J 4 bases; bases outside gene matches: 9. The CDR3: CASSSRPTGVTEAFF. The CDR3 bases are TGCGCCAGCAGCTCTCGACCCACAGGGGTCACTGAAGCTTTCTTT. The full variable domain, with the rest looked up from reference TRBV5-1 and TRBJ1-1, is KAGVTQTPRYLIKTRGQQVTLSCSPISGHRSVSWYQQTPGQGLQFLFEYFSETQRNKGNFPGRFSGRQFSNSRSEMNVSTLELGDSALYLCASSSRPTGVTEAFFGQGTRLTVV.

CDR3 in DNA: TGTGCCAGCAGCTTATCGGGACAGGGGTACACTGAAGCTTTCTTT. It translates to CASSLSGQGYTEAFF. The V and J genes are TRBV7-8 and TRBJ1-1; 10 positions agree with TRBD1. Trimming cost V 2 bases and J 3 bases; bases outside gene matches: 3. CDR1 and CDR2 from the germline V gene are SGHVS and FQNEAQ. The length of the CDR3 is 15 residues.

The CDR3 DNA follows: TGTGCCAGTAGTATAGAGGCAGGGGCCTACGAGCAGTACTTC. Translating gives CASSIEAGAYEQYF. The V call is TRBV19, the J call TRBJ2-7, with D maybe TRBD1 (6 bases). CDR3 length: 14 amino acids. Trimming cost V 0 bases and J 2 bases, with 8 bases left between them. Germline CDR1 LNHDA, CDR2 SQIVND (reference sequence).

V gene TRBV20-1 combines with J gene TRBJ2-2; possibly TRBD2 for D (5 bases). Trimming took 3 bases from V and 5 from J, leaving 19 bases between them. Per germline, CDR1 DFQATT and CDR2 SNEGSKA (reference sequence). The CDR3 totals 16 residues. The CDR3 loop is CSASGSRGSWTGELFF. CDR3 sequence (DNA): TGCAGTGCTAGTGGCTCGCGCGGGTCGTGGACCGGGGAGCTGTTTTTT.

This chain joins TRBV18 and TRBJ1-1; possible D gene TRBD1, 6 bases. V lost 6 bases to trimming and J lost 4 bases, with 15 bases between them. Germline CDR1 KGHSH, CDR2 LQKENI. The length of the CDR3 is 14 residues. CDR3 sequence reads: CASSVQGGGTEAFF. CDR3 nucleotide sequence: TGTGCCAGCTCCGTACAGGGTGGTGGCACTGAAGCTTTCTTT.

This chain connects TRBV5-1 to TRBJ2-5; possibly TRBD2 for D (6 bases). The CDR3 is 14 amino acids. Germline CDR1 SGHRS, CDR2 YFSETQ. The ends were cut back, 4 bases at V and 7 bases at J, with 17 bases in the middle. The CDR3 sequence is CASSVGTQRGTQYF. The CDR3 DNA follows: TGCGCCAGCAGCGTCGGGACTCAAAGGGGGACCCAGTACTTC.

This clone was detected once. The chain recombines TRBV5-1 with TRBJ2-7, with TRBD1 matching 8 bases. Germline assignment: CDR1 SGHRS and CDR2 YFSETQ. Trimming at V came to 2 bases and at J to 2 bases, leaving 3 bases not matched to a gene. This CDR3 has 14 amino acids. The CDR3 spells CASSFSGQAYEQYF. The CDR3 nucleotides are TGCGCCAGCAGCTTCTCGGGACAGGCCTACGAGCAGTACTTC.

CDR3 amino acids: CASRSLTENNTEAFF. CDR3 bases: TGTGCAAGTCGCTCCCTTACAGAAAACAACACTGAAGCTTTCTTT. V and J are TRBV12-2 and TRBJ1-1; no DNA check was done on the table's D call, TRBD1. TRBV12-2 is a known pseudogene. This CDR3 has 15 residues.

CDR3 nucleotide sequence: TGCGCCAGCAGCGGACAGGGGACGGTATACACTGAAGCTTTCTTT. As protein: CASSGQGTVYTEAFF. The chain employs TRBV5-1 and TRBJ1-1; TRBD1 agrees at 9 bases. CDR1 and CDR2 from the germline V gene are SGHRS and YFSETQ. This CDR3 comprises 15 residues. The junction had 7 bases not matched to a gene; V was cut back by 4 bases and J by 3 bases.

The chain links TRBV9 to TRBJ2-5; 11 nucleotides match TRBD1. This CDR3 region has 16 residues. Germline CDR1 SGDLS, CDR2 YYNGEE. V was pared by 3 bases and J by 5 bases, with 9 bases of the junction left unmatched. The CDR3 DNA is TGTGCCAGCAGCGACCGGGACAGGGGGTTTCGGGAGACCCAGTACTTC. It is translated as CASSDRDRGFRETQYF.

This chain uses TRBV5-1 with TRBJ2-1, with D perhaps matching TRBD2 (6 bases). Germline V gene sequence: CDR1 SGHRS, CDR2 YFSETQ. The V end lost 4 bases, the J end lost 5 bases, and 16 bases lay between the germline ends. The CDR3 totals 15 residues. The CDR3 DNA is TGCGCCAGCAGCCTAGGAACGACTAGACACAATGAGCAGTTCTTC. Translated: CASSLGTTRHNEQFF.

The chain employs TRBV3-1 (or the pseudogene TRBV3-2) and TRBJ2-7; unclear D gene. With 0 bases removed from V and 6 bases from J, the gap between germline ends came to 6 bases. Germline CDR1 is LGHDT and CDR2 is YNNKEL (reference sequence). There are 12 residues in the CDR3. CDR3 sequence: CASSQDRSEQYF. The DNA of the CDR3 is TGTGCCAGCAGCCAAGATAGGAGCGAGCAGTACTTC.

V and J are TRBV7-2 and TRBJ2-3; a possible D gene is TRBD2 (5 bases). Germline values: CDR1 SGHTA, CDR2 FQGNSA. The CDR3 runs to 16 residues. V lost 4 bases and J 4 bases, leaving 18 bases between the germline ends. CDR3: CASSSWVGRAADTQYF. The CDR3 bases are TGTGCCAGCAGCTCTTGGGTGGGCAGAGCGGCAGATACGCAGTATTTT.

The CDR3 DNA sequence: TGTGCCAGCAGTCCCCGACAGGGGAATTTACCAGAGACCCAGTACTTC. Translating gives CASSPRQGNLPETQYF. J is TRBJ2-5 and V is TRBV27; 8 bases match TRBD1. Germline V CDR1 and CDR2: MNHEY, SMNVEV (reference sequence). Germline trimming cut 5 bases from V and 4 bases from J; bases unmatched to any gene: 12. CDR3 size: 16 residues.

V is TRBV15 and J is TRBJ2-4; D remains ambiguous. Germline V CDR1 and CDR2: LNHNV, YYDKDF (reference sequence). V was cut by 0 bases and J by 12 bases, with 15 bases left in between. This CDR3 is 14 amino acids long. CDR3: CATSREAPGRHQYF. The CDR3 DNA reads as TGTGCCACCAGCAGAGAGGCGCCGGGTCGCCATCAGTACTTC.

This sequence joins TRBV18 and TRBJ1-5; 8 nucleotides agree with TRBD1. CDR1 and CDR2 from the germline V gene are KGHSH and LQKENI. With 5 bases clipped from V and 2 bases from J, the junction kept 2 bases outside the gene matches. This CDR3 comprises 14 residues. CDR3 nucleotide sequence: TGTGCCAGCTCAGCGGACAGGGGCAATCAGCCCCAGCATTTT. This encodes CASSADRGNQPQHF.

V gene TRBV28 combines with J gene TRBJ1-2; TRBD1 is a possible D gene (6 bases). This CDR3 contains 14 residues. Trimming pared 4 bases from V and 4 bases from J, leaving 13 bases between. CDR1 and CDR2 from the germline V gene are MDHEN and SYDVKM. CDR3 loop: CASSWGGTTYGYTF. The CDR3 bases are TGTGCCAGCAGTTGGGGGGGCACAACCTATGGCTACACCTTC.

The chain links TRBV6-4 to TRBJ1-1; D is perhaps TRBD1 (5 bases). Germline CDR1 and CDR2: MRHNA and SNTAGT. The CDR3 has 14 amino acids. With 6 bases removed from V and 7 bases from J, the gap between germline ends came to 18 bases. Here the CDR3 DNA reads TGTGCCAGCAGCGCAGGGTTGAGCCCTAGTGAAGCTTTCTTT. Translating gives CASSAGLSPSEAFF.

The V call is TRBV19, the J call TRBJ1-2; 10 bases map to TRBD1. The CDR3 runs to 14 residues. CDR1 and CDR2 from the germline V gene are LNHDA and SQIVND (reference sequence). Unmatched junction bases numbered 10, after V lost 11 bases and J lost 4 bases. CDR3 DNA sequence: TGTGCCGGCTCCAATCGGGACAGGGGCTATGGCTACACCTTC. This gives the protein CAGSNRDRGYGYTF.

The chain uses TRBV6-1 and TRBJ1-1; D not certain. Trimming cost V 1 base and J 1 base, with 4 bases left between them. The CDR3 sequence is 13 residues long. Germline values: CDR1 MNHNS, CDR2 SASEGT. Here the CDR3 DNA reads TGTGCCAGCAGTGAAGGGGCGAACACTGAAGCTTTCTTT. Amino acids: CASSEGANTEAFF.

This chain connects TRBV5-1 to TRBJ2-3; the D is unclear. V was shortened by 1 base and J by 1 base, with 16 bases between the two germline ends. The germline V gene encodes CDR1 SGHRS and CDR2 YFSETQ. This CDR3 comprises 17 residues. Written as DNA, the CDR3 is TGCGCCAGCAGCTTGAGACCCACAATAACAGGCACAGATACGCAGTATTTT. This sequence encodes CASSLRPTITGTDTQYF.

The chain recombines TRBV27 with TRBJ1-5; D remains ambiguous. CDR1 is MNHEY, CDR2 SMNVEV, per germline (reference sequence). The CDR3 spans 13 residues. With 2 bases removed from V and 4 bases from J, the gap between germline ends came to 6 bases. The CDR3, as DNA: TGTGCCAGCAGTTTAAGAGTTAATCAGCCCCAGCATTTT. The encoded protein is CASSLRVNQPQHF.

This rearrangement joins TRBV29-1 to TRBJ1-4; D is unresolved. Germline V gives CDR1 SQVTM, CDR2 ANQGSEA. V was clipped by 7 bases and J by 0 bases, with 9 bases between them. The CDR3 consists of 13 residues. The CDR3 is CSAYEATNEKLFF. CDR3 sequence (DNA): TGCAGCGCCTACGAGGCAACTAATGAAAAACTGTTTTTT.

The chain carries TRBV19 and TRBJ2-1; maybe TRBD1 (6 bases). This CDR3 is 13 amino acids long. CDR1 is LNHDA, CDR2 SQIVND, per germline (reference sequence). The V end lost 7 bases, the J end lost 4 bases, and 11 bases lay between the germline ends. In DNA form, the CDR3 reads TGTGCCAGTAATGGGGGCCCATACAATGAGCAGTTCTTC. Translating gives CASNGGPYNEQFF.

This chain links TRBV21-1 with TRBJ2-5; the D call of TRBD2 is as the table states it, not checked on the DNA. TRBV21-1 is a known pseudogene. The CDR3 length is 15 residues. The CDR3 loop reads CASGETAGSQETQYF. The CDR3, as DNA: TGTGCCAGCGGGGAAACGGCGGGGTCCCAAGAGACCCAGTACTTC.